This passage covers 28 T cell receptor beta chains from one sample sequenced in a study of regulatory T cells in long-lasting Graves disease (dated by TCRdb to about 2021). The time point label, read with the paper, signifies: newly diagnosed GD, antithyroid drugs for less than 3 months. For both TCR sequencing and RNA sequencing, RNA was extracted from PBMCs using TRIzol. The method behind the library was multiplex PCR. The sample was run on an Illumina HiSeq 4000. CDR3 regions were amplified by Arm-PCR with iRepertoire HTBI primers to construct TCR beta libraries. TCRdb reworked the public reads: Q25 trimming with fastp, MiXCR clone assembly, productive beta chains retained. CDR3 protein duplicates are merged, each entry listing the most common genes and DNA. This sample comprises over 300,000 distinct CDR3 sequences, 15% to 18% of them detected only once. Over 20% of the sample is in the top ten clones.

Source: peripheral blood mononuclear cells (PBMCs), taken at new diagnosis, from a patient treated with antithyroid drugs. The source is a female donor with Graves disease.

This clonotype was counted a few times. The genes are TRBV28 and TRBJ1-2; no clear D gene. The germline V gene has CDR1 MDHEN and CDR2 SYDVKM. CDR3 length: 13 residues. V lost 2 bases, J lost 6 bases, and 10 bases lay in between. The CDR3 protein is CASSLTGNHGYTF. The CDR3 bases are TGTGCCAGCAGTTTAACGGGGAACCATGGCTACACCTTC.

In its sample, this clonotype was seen many times. This sequence joins TRBV2 and TRBJ2-3; 9 bases agree with TRBD2. The CDR3 consists of 16 residues. Germline V gene sequence: CDR1 SNHLY, CDR2 FYNNEI. V lost 4 bases to trimming and J lost 2 bases; unmatched junction nucleotides: 7. CDR3 loop: CASSAVSGGYTDTQYF. CDR3 nucleotides: TGTGCCAGCAGTGCGGTTAGCGGGGGATACACAGATACGCAGTATTTT.

This chain joins TRBV5-1 and TRBJ2-1; 8 positions agree with TRBD2. Judging by the DNA end, TRBJ2-5 fits better; the J call may be wrong. The CDR3 is 14 residues long. The germline V gene encodes CDR1 SGHRS and CDR2 YFSETQ. The CDR3 reads CASSLAGGEETQYF. CDR3 sequence (DNA): TGCGCCAGCAGCTTGGCCGGGGGGGAAGAGACCCAGTACTTC.

This clonotype was seen at least ten times. The V gene is TRBV6-1, the J gene TRBJ1-1; weak D call: TRBD1 (5 bases). V gave up 6 bases and J gave up 4 bases, with 18 bases separating them. CDR3 length: 15 amino acids. From germline, CDR1 is MNHNS and CDR2 SASEGT. The CDR3, as DNA: TGTGCCAGCAGGGAGGGGCCCCTTCGGGGCACTGAAGCTTTCTTT. It encodes CASREGPLRGTEAFF.

The chain has TRBV10-3 and TRBJ2-5; 14 nucleotides align to TRBD2. Per germline, CDR1 ENHRY and CDR2 SYGVKD. This CDR3 has 15 residues. The V gene end was trimmed by 11 bases and the J gene end by 4 bases; junction bases not matched to a gene: 9. CDR3 in DNA: TGTGCCTCCGGGGTGACTAGCGGGAGGGGAGAGACCCAGTACTTC. Amino acid sequence: CASGVTSGRGETQYF.

There are many counts of this clonotype. The chain has TRBV5-1 and TRBJ1-2; 10 nucleotides match TRBD1. The CDR3 spans 14 residues. The germline V gene encodes CDR1 SGHRS and CDR2 YFSETQ. With 3 bases clipped from V and 8 bases from J, the junction kept 7 bases outside the gene matches. Here the CDR3 reads CASSSTGTGDGYTF. CDR3 DNA sequence: TGCGCCAGCAGCTCCACCGGGACAGGGGACGGCTACACCTTC.

This clonotype came up a few times. Germline is not matched at one junction end, which may reflect a read error. The chain uses TRBV29-1 and TRBJ2-7; 13 positions match TRBD2. Germline CDR1 SQVTM, CDR2 ANQGSEA. The CDR3 is made up of 14 amino acids. The DNA for the CDR3 is TGCAGCGTTGCCCGGACTAGCGGGAGTTCCGAGCAGTGCTTC. Protein: CSVARTSGSSEQCF.

The CDR3 is CAISDGDRAAEAFF. DNA for the CDR3: TGTGCCATCAGTGACGGGGACAGGGCGGCTGAAGCTTTCTTT. The chain has TRBV10-3 and TRBJ1-1; TRBD1 aligns across 9 bases. Germline V gene sequence: CDR1 ENHRY, CDR2 SYGVKD. The ends lost 3 bases at V and 6 bases at J; junction bases unmatched: 5. The length of the CDR3 is 14 residues.

This clonotype came up many times. The chain carries TRBV12-3 or TRBV12-4 and TRBJ1-6, with 9 positions matching TRBD1. The CDR3 is 15 residues long. V lost 3 bases, J lost 10 bases, and 7 bases stayed unmatched. CDR3 sequence: CASSLTGQGKSPLHF. The CDR3 DNA sequence: TGTGCCAGCAGTTTGACGGGACAGGGAAAATCACCCCTCCACTTT.

The chain uses TRBV30 and TRBJ2-7, with TRBD2 as a possible D gene (5 bases). CDR1 is GTSNPN, CDR2 SVGIG, per germline (reference sequence). The CDR3 is made up of 13 amino acids. V lost 1 base and J lost 2, with 9 bases in between. The CDR3 DNA reads as TGTGCCTGGAGTGGGACCGGGACCTACGAGCAGTACTTC. This codes for CAWSGTGTYEQYF.

The CDR3 here is CASSIPVIGGSNQPQHF. The CDR3 coding sequence is TGTGCCAGTAGTATCCCCGTGATAGGAGGTAGCAATCAGCCCCAGCATTTT. This rearrangement joins TRBV19 to TRBJ1-5; D call uncertain. The CDR3 has 17 amino acids. Trimming shortened V by 3 bases and J by 0 bases, and 15 bases separated the two germline ends. Germline V gene data show CDR1 as LNHDA and CDR2 as SQIVND (reference sequence).

This clonotype showed up many times. The chain combines TRBV6-1 with TRBJ2-2; D might be TRBD2 (6 bases). V lost 6 bases to trimming and J lost 1 base, with 9 bases between them. The germline V gene encodes CDR1 MNHNS and CDR2 SASEGT. CDR3 length: 14 residues. The CDR3 here is CASSWRGNTGELFF. The CDR3, as DNA: TGTGCCAGCAGCTGGCGGGGGAACACCGGGGAGCTGTTTTTT.

This clonotype was detected a few times. This chain uses TRBV20-1 with TRBJ2-1, with D maybe TRBD2 (7 bases). The V end was cut by 8 bases, the J end by 2 bases, with 22 bases between. The CDR3 consists of 16 residues. Germline assignment: CDR1 DFQATT and CDR2 SNEGSKA (reference sequence). The CDR3, as DNA: TGCAGTCCGGTGGGTGTGGGGGGGCCGGCCTACAATGAGCAGTTCTTC. Translated, it gives CSPVGVGGPAYNEQFF.

This clonotype was seen ten or more times. The chain couples TRBV5-5 to TRBJ2-7; no definite D call. The germline CDR1 and CDR2 sequences are SGHKS and YYEKEE (reference sequence). The CDR3 is made up of 12 amino acids. Trimming cost V 4 bases and J 0 bases, with 5 bases left between them. CDR3: CASSQSSYEQYF. CDR3 nucleotides: TGTGCCAGCAGCCAAAGCTCCTACGAGCAGTACTTC.

The rearrangement links TRBV11-2 to TRBJ2-1, with D possibly being TRBD2 (6 bases). V lost 6 bases and J 1 base, leaving 13 bases between the germline ends. Germline loops: CDR1 SGHAT, CDR2 FQNNGV. CDR3 size: 15 residues. CDR3 region: CASRSMGGSYNEQFF. CDR3 bases: TGTGCCAGCAGGTCAATGGGGGGATCCTACAATGAGCAGTTCTTC.

The chain is built from TRBV12-3 or TRBV12-4 and TRBJ1-2; tentative D call: TRBD1 (5 bases). The V gene lost 2 bases and the J gene lost 8 bases, with 12 bases spanning the gap. This CDR3 contains 13 residues. CDR3 sequence: CASSLWGAEGYTF. CDR3 nucleotide sequence: TGTGCCAGCAGTTTATGGGGCGCTGAGGGCTACACCTTC.

This clonotype has a count of ten or more. CDR3 nucleotide sequence: TGCAGTGCTAGACCCCCACAGACCAACTATGGCTACACCTTC. It translates to CSARPPQTNYGYTF. The chain recombines TRBV20-1 with TRBJ1-2; D gene unclear. The V end lost 2 bases, the J end lost 2 bases, and 12 bases lay between the germline ends. The CDR3 consists of 14 residues. Germline-derived CDR1 and CDR2 are DFQATT and SNEGSKA (reference sequence).

The V and J genes are TRBV25-1 and TRBJ1-6; possibly TRBD1 for D (6 bases). The V and J ends lost 5 bases and 8 bases respectively, with 13 bases between them. CDR1 and CDR2 from the germline V gene are MGHDK and SYGVNS. The CDR3 has 14 amino acids. CDR3 sequence: CASSYGQTHSPLHF. The CDR3, as DNA: TGTGCCAGCAGTTACGGACAGACCCATTCACCCCTCCACTTT. Looking up the rest from reference TRBV25-1 and TRBJ1-6 gives the full variable domain: EADIYQTPRYLVIGTGKKITLECSQTMGHDKMYWYQQDPGMELHLIHYSYGVNSTEKGDLSSESTVSRIRTEHFPLTLESARPSHTSQYLCASSYGQTHSPLHFGNGTRLTVT.

This clonotype was recorded at least ten times. The chain uses TRBV20-1 and TRBJ2-5; perhaps TRBD1 as D (5 bases). V lost 0 bases, J lost 4 bases, and 9 bases lay in between. The CDR3 consists of 13 residues. Germline CDR1 reads DFQATT; CDR2 reads SNEGSKA (reference sequence). This chain's CDR3 is CSARESGRETQYF. CDR3 DNA sequence: TGCAGTGCTAGAGAGTCAGGGCGAGAGACCCAGTACTTC.

This clonotype was observed a single time. A much larger clone lies a single base off, so this may be a read error. Because the CDR3 is missing its conserved closing phenylalanine or tryptophan, this is likely a read error. V usage is TRBV10-3 and J usage is TRBJ2-1, with D perhaps matching TRBD1 (6 bases). CDR1 is ENHRY, CDR2 SYGVKD, per germline. V was trimmed by 2 bases and J by 9 bases, leaving 20 bases between them. CDR3 length: 16 amino acids. The CDR3 protein is CAISEPLPTGSTEQFI. DNA for the CDR3: TGTGCCATCAGTGAGCCATTACCCACAGGGTCCACTGAGCAGTTCATC.

The CDR3 DNA reads TGTGCCAGCAGCGTAGACCCGGAGAGCTCTGGAAACACCATATATTTT. Its translation is CASSVDPESSGNTIYF. The V gene is TRBV9, the J gene TRBJ1-3; D unresolved. The CDR3 runs to 16 residues. CDR1 and CDR2 from the germline V gene are SGDLS and YYNGEE. The V gene lost 0 bases and the J gene lost 0 bases, with 10 bases spanning the gap.

The sample holds many counts of this clonotype. The chain carries TRBV12-3 or TRBV12-4 and TRBJ2-3; no reliable D call. V dropped 4 bases and J dropped 6 bases, with 17 bases sitting between them. The CDR3 has 15 residues. CDR3 sequence reads: CASSSPHDPTDTQYF. Written as DNA, the CDR3 is TGTGCCAGCAGTTCCCCCCACGACCCCACGGATACGCAGTATTTT.

This clonotype was observed many times. The chain joins TRBV18 to TRBJ1-2, with D maybe TRBD1 (5 bases). The CDR3 is 14 amino acids. The V gene lost 5 bases and the J gene lost 6 bases, with 16 bases spanning the gap. Germline V gives CDR1 KGHSH, CDR2 LQKENI. The CDR3 sequence is CASSSWPQGDGYTF. DNA of the CDR3: TGTGCCAGCTCATCCTGGCCTCAAGGGGATGGCTACACCTTC.

With respect to this clonotype: A read error may explain this, as a much larger clone is one base away. The CDR3 region is CASSQDRSKTQYF. CDR3 DNA sequence: TGCGCCAGCAGCCAAGATCGGTCAAAGACCCAGTACTTC. The chain recombines TRBV4-3 with TRBJ2-3, with D uncertain. The last part of the DNA fits TRBJ2-5 better; the J call may be wrong. CDR3 length equals 13 residues. Germline V CDR1 and CDR2: LGHNA, YSLEER.

CDR3 coding DNA: TGTGCCTGGAGTCGACTGACTTATGGCTACACCTTC. Translation: CAWSRLTYGYTF. This chain uses TRBV30 with TRBJ1-2; D remains unclear. The CDR3 contains 12 residues. V lost 2 bases, J lost 5 bases, and 9 bases lay in between. CDR1 and CDR2 (germline): GTSNPN, SVGIG (reference sequence). Full variable domain (missing parts from reference TRBV30 and TRBJ1-2): SQTIHQWPATLVQPVGSPLSLECTVEGTSNPNLYWYRQAAGRGLQLLFYSVGIGQISSEVPQNLSASRPQDRQFILSSKKLLLSDSGFYLCAWSRLTYGYTFGSGTRLTVV.

This clonotype was seen ten or more times. This chain joins TRBV7-2 and TRBJ2-7; D is ambiguous. Looked up from germline, CDR1 is SGHTA and CDR2 is FQGNSA. The CDR3 consists of 14 residues. Trimming cost V 6 bases and J 2 bases, with 14 bases left between them. This CDR3 is CASSLFGAPYEQYF. The CDR3 bases are TGTGCCAGCAGTCTATTTGGTGCTCCCTACGAGCAGTACTTC.

This clonotype was found many times. The chain has TRBV30 and TRBJ2-1; 13 bases map to TRBD2. CDR1 is GTSNPN and CDR2 is SVGIG in the germline V gene (reference sequence). Trimming cost V 2 bases and J 5 bases; bases outside gene matches: 3. The CDR3 extends over 15 amino acids. The DNA of the CDR3 is TGTGCCTGGAGTTCGGGACTAGCGGGAAACAATGAGCAGTTCTTC. Translating gives CAWSSGLAGNNEQFF. Together with reference TRBV30 and TRBJ2-1, the CDR3 gives the full variable domain: SQTIHQWPATLVQPVGSPLSLECTVEGTSNPNLYWYRQAAGRGLQLLFYSVGIGQISSEVPQNLSASRPQDRQFILSSKKLLLSDSGFYLCAWSSGLAGNNEQFFGPGTRLTVL.

This chain connects TRBV4-3 to TRBJ2-5, with a weak D call TRBD2 (6 bases). The germline CDR1 and CDR2 sequences are LGHNA and YSLEER. V lost 2 bases to trimming and J lost 4 bases, with 11 bases between them. There are 14 residues in the CDR3. The CDR3 nucleotides are TGCGCCAGCAGCCAAACGGCCGGGGGAGAGACCCAGTACTTC. The encoded protein is CASSQTAGGETQYF.